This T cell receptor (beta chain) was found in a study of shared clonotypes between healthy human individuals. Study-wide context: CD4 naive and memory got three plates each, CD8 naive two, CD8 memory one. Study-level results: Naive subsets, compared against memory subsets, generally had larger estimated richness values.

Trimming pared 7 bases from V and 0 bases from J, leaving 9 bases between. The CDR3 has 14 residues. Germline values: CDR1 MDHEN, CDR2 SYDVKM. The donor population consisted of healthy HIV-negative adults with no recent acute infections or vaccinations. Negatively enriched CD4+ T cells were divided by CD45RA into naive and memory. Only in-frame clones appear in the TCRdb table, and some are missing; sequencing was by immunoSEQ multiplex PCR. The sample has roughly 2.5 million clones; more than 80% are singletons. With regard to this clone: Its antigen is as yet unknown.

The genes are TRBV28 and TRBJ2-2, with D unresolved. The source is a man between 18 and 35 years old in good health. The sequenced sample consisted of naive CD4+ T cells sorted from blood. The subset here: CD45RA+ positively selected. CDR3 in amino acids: CASKDSANTGELFF. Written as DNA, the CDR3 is TGTGCCAGCAAGGATTCAGCGAACACCGGGGAGCTGTTTTTT.